These 3 T cell receptor beta chains came from one sample sequenced in a study of T cell responses to AZD1222 COVID-19 vaccine. Assay: immunoSEQ multiplex PCR; the TCRdb copy retains only in-frame clones and omits some. The sample lists 99,000 or so clones, 82% occurring once. The sample in question was peripheral blood, obtained on day 0 of AZD1222 vaccination. The receptors derive from an adult in good health.

This chain links TRBV7-2 with TRBJ2-5, with 9 bases lining up with TRBD1. The CDR3 sequence is 15 residues long. The V and J ends lost 5 bases and 5 bases, in that order; junction bases with no gene match: 9. Germline-derived CDR1 and CDR2 are SGHTA and FQGNSA. CDR3 sequence: CASSENRGLSETQYF. Here the CDR3 DNA reads TGTGCCAGCAGCGAGAACAGGGGGCTTAGCGAGACCCAGTACTTC.

The V gene is TRBV7-9, the J gene TRBJ2-3; perhaps D is TRBD1 or TRBD2 (5 bases each). V was trimmed by 5 bases and J by 0 bases, leaving 12 bases between them. Germline lookup yields CDR1 SEHNR and CDR2 FQNEAQ (reference sequence). This CDR3 has 15 amino acids. Here the CDR3 DNA reads TGTGCCAGCAGCCCCCGGGACCGTAGCACAGATACGCAGTATTTT. Its protein is CASSPRDRSTDTQYF.

This clone was seen a few times. The J gene is TRBJ1-1, the V gene TRBV5-1; D ambiguous. V shed 0 bases and J shed 0 bases, with 12 bases lying between them. The germline gives CDR1 SGHRS, CDR2 YFSETQ. The CDR3 runs 16 residues. CDR3 sequence reads: CASSLGQAFMNTEAFF. The CDR3 DNA is TGCGCCAGCAGCTTGGGGCAAGCTTTTATGAACACTGAAGCTTTCTTT.